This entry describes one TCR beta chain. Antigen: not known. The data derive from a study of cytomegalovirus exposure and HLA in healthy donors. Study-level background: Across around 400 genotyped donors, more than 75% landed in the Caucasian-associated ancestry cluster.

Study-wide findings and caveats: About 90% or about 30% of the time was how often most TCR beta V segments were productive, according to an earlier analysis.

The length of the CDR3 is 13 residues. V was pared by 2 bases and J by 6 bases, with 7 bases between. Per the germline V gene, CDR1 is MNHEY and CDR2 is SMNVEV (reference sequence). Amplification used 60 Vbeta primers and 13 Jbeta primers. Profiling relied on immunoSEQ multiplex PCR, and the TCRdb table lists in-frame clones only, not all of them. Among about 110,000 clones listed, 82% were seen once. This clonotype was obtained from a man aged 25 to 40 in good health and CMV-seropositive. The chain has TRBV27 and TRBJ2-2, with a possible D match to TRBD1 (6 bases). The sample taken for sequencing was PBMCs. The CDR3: CASSLEGAGELFF. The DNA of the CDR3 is TGTGCCAGCAGTTTAGAGGGGGCCGGGGAGCTGTTTTTT.